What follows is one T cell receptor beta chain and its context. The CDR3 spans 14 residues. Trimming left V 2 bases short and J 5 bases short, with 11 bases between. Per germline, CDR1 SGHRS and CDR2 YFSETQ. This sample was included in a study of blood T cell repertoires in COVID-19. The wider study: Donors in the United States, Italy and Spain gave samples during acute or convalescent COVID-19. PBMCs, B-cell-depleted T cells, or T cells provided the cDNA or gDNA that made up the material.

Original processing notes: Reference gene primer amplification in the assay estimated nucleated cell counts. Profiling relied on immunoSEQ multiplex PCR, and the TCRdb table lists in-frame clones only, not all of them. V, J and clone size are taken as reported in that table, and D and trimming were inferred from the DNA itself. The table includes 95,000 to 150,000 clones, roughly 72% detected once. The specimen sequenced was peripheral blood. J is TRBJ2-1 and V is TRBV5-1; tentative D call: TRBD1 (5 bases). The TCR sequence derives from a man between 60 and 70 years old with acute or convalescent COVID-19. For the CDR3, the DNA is TGCGCCAGCAGCTTACAGGAGCTGAACAATGAGCAGTTCTTC. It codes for CASSLQELNNEQFF.